This TCR beta chain was profiled in a study of human T cells and chemical hapten exposure. This clonotype was observed many times. Germline V gene data show CDR1 as MDHEN and CDR2 as SYDVKM. This CDR3 has 11 residues. Trimming stripped 6 bases from V and 7 bases from J, with 9 bases between. As for time point: healthy volunteer bleed at 2 weeks. Blood, whole and unfractionated, served as the source for total RNA extraction. TCRdb processed the RACE reads anew with MiXCR; each CDR3 protein has one entry. The sample has about 50,000 distinct CDR3 sequences; 4.3% are singletons. The chain couples TRBV28 to TRBJ1-1, with no clear D. This receptor was obtained from a female donor in good health. Some clones in this sample may be carry-over from other donors' samples. The specimen was whole blood. The CDR3 here is CASRTRLEAFF. The CDR3 DNA reads TGTGCCAGCAGGACACGGCTTGAAGCTTTCTTT.